Listed below are T cell receptor beta chains from one sample, sequenced in a study of graft-versus-host responses after intestinal transplantation. These TCRs are of unknown antigen specificity. Here immunoSEQ multiplex PCR was the method, and the copy in TCRdb shows in-frame clones only, minus some. The table lists fewer than 110,000 clones, approximately 86% of them singletons, with less than 0.85% in the top ten. This material consisted of unstimulated CD4+ T cells sorted from spleen or lymph node cells, taken before transplant. Receptors were obtained from a human donor who was the organ donor for an intestinal transplant. Each CDR3 is given without its conserved first and last residue. D genes are given only for firm matches.

cdr3_aa: ASSEIRANYGYT; d_call: NA; v_call: TRBV6-1; j_call: TRBJ1-2
cdr3_aa: ATNGAGSGSYEQY; d_call: TRBD2; v_call: TRBV6-5; j_call: TRBJ2-7
cdr3_aa: ASFGDLRISEQY; d_call: NA; v_call: TRBV18; j_call: TRBJ2-7
cdr3_aa: ASSLKRGDNEQF; d_call: TRBD2; v_call: TRBV6-1; j_call: TRBJ2-1
cdr3_aa: ASSLGRGGLNEQF; d_call: TRBD2; v_call: TRBV7-2; j_call: TRBJ2-1
cdr3_aa: ASRRDVGYEQY; d_call: NA; v_call: TRBV6-1; j_call: NA
cdr3_aa: ASSSRGGETQY; d_call: NA; v_call: TRBV11-3; j_call: TRBJ2-5
cdr3_aa: ASTPARGGTRGTQY; d_call: TRBD2; v_call: TRBV7-9; j_call: TRBJ2-3
cdr3_aa: ASSQDLEEPSGNTIY; d_call: NA; v_call: TRBV4-1; j_call: TRBJ1-3
cdr3_aa: ASSEEGLVSYEQY; d_call: NA; v_call: TRBV2; j_call: TRBJ2-7
cdr3_aa: ASSLGQGGETQY; d_call: TRBD1; v_call: TRBV5-5; j_call: TRBJ2-5
cdr3_aa: ASSFRVGGYNEQF; d_call: NA; v_call: TRBV11-2; j_call: TRBJ2-1
cdr3_aa: ASTHGGSHNQPQH; d_call: NA; v_call: TRBV6-5; j_call: TRBJ1-5
cdr3_aa: ASSPRSGTDGYT; d_call: NA; v_call: TRBV4-2; j_call: TRBJ1-2
cdr3_aa: ASSPGQGNEKLF; d_call: TRBD1; v_call: TRBV18; j_call: TRBJ1-4
cdr3_aa: ASSSSGISNEKLF; d_call: NA; v_call: TRBV5-1; j_call: TRBJ1-4
cdr3_aa: ASSDGPYEQY; d_call: NA; v_call: TRBV6-1; j_call: TRBJ2-7
cdr3_aa: ASSLRPRGGGTEAF; d_call: NA; v_call: TRBV13; j_call: TRBJ1-1
cdr3_aa: ASKEGFSPLH; d_call: NA; v_call: TRBV6-5; j_call: TRBJ1-6
cdr3_aa: ASSPLQSSGNQETQY; d_call: TRBD2; v_call: TRBV18; j_call: TRBJ2-5
cdr3_aa: AGTGGLQETQY; d_call: NA; v_call: TRBV30; j_call: TRBJ2-5
cdr3_aa: ASSSATEDAF; d_call: NA; v_call: TRBV11-3; j_call: TRBJ1-1
cdr3_aa: ASSLDLSGLSYEQY; d_call: NA; v_call: TRBV5-1; j_call: TRBJ2-7
cdr3_aa: ASRREGDTGELF; d_call: TRBD2; v_call: TRBV9; j_call: TRBJ2-2
cdr3_aa: ASSRIAGGFYEQY; d_call: TRBD2; v_call: TRBV2; j_call: TRBJ2-7
cdr3_aa: ASSLVAYNSPLH; d_call: NA; v_call: TRBV7-3; j_call: TRBJ1-6
cdr3_aa: ASSEIVEQPQH; d_call: NA; v_call: TRBV6-5; j_call: TRBJ1-5
cdr3_aa: ASSLSPGQGGTEAF; d_call: TRBD1; v_call: TRBV19; j_call: TRBJ1-1
cdr3_aa: ASSTSGRIYEQY; d_call: TRBD2; v_call: TRBV19; j_call: TRBJ2-7
cdr3_aa: ASQTGERSPLH; d_call: TRBD1; v_call: TRBV19; j_call: TRBJ1-6
cdr3_aa: AAGVKETQY; d_call: TRBD2; v_call: TRBV7-9; j_call: TRBJ2-5
cdr3_aa: ASKPRENTEAF; d_call: NA; v_call: TRBV6-6; j_call: TRBJ1-1
cdr3_aa: ASSSSYEQY; d_call: NA; v_call: TRBV10-2; j_call: TRBJ2-7
cdr3_aa: ASSLGTGFRGGELF; d_call: NA; v_call: TRBV7-2; j_call: TRBJ2-2
cdr3_aa: ASSSGTASYEQY; d_call: TRBD1; v_call: TRBV19; j_call: TRBJ2-7
cdr3_aa: ASSLVGGKETQY; d_call: NA; v_call: TRBV7-9; j_call: TRBJ2-5
cdr3_aa: ASSPGQGRPGVETQY; d_call: TRBD1; v_call: TRBV27; j_call: TRBJ2-5
cdr3_aa: ASSHLAGNSPLH; d_call: NA; v_call: TRBV19; j_call: TRBJ1-6
cdr3_aa: ASATAEHSPLH; d_call: NA; v_call: TRBV10-2; j_call: TRBJ1-6
cdr3_aa: ASSGGADTQY; d_call: TRBD2; v_call: TRBV19; j_call: TRBJ2-3
cdr3_aa: ASRAGGYGYT; d_call: TRBD1; v_call: TRBV2; j_call: TRBJ1-2
cdr3_aa: ASSVLGQPQH; d_call: NA; v_call: TRBV6-1; j_call: TRBJ1-5
cdr3_aa: ASSVSPASNTGELF; d_call: NA; v_call: TRBV9; j_call: TRBJ2-2
cdr3_aa: ATTEDTSKYEQY; d_call: NA; v_call: TRBV28; j_call: NA
cdr3_aa: ASKLRTASPLH; d_call: NA; v_call: TRBV6-5; j_call: TRBJ1-6